This T cell receptor (beta chain) was found in a study of graft-versus-host responses after intestinal transplantation. Concerning this clone itself: The antigen remains unidentified.

Germline V gene sequence: CDR1 SGHNT, CDR2 YYREEE (reference sequence). The CDR3 has 14 amino acids. V was cut by 0 bases and J by 1 base, with 7 bases left in between. The assay was immunoSEQ multiplex PCR, and TCRdb's table has in-frame clones only and misses some. The sample yields around 50,000 clones, around 92% seen once. The sample here was unstimulated CD4+ T cells sorted from spleen or lymph node cells, taken before transplant. This receptor was identified in a human donor who was the organ donor for an intestinal transplant. The rearrangement joins TRBV5-4 to TRBJ1-2; D unresolved. CDR3 sequence reads: CASSLATDNYGYTF. In DNA, the CDR3 is TGTGCCAGCAGCTTGGCCACAGATAACTATGGCTACACCTTC.